These 16 T cell receptor beta chains came from one sample sequenced in a study of T cell responses to AZD1222 COVID-19 vaccine. Clones were read by immunoSEQ multiplex PCR, and TCRdb kept only the in-frame ones, dropping some. The data hold just under 85,000 clones, with around 85% observed a single time. The material was peripheral blood, obtained on day 0 of AZD1222 vaccination. These receptors all come from an adult in good health.

The chain's CDR3 is CATSAEASPRNEQFF. In nucleotides, the CDR3 is TGTGCCACCAGTGCCGAGGCTTCCCCTCGGAATGAGCAGTTCTTC. The chain uses TRBV24-1 and TRBJ2-1; D remains ambiguous. This CDR3 is 15 amino acids long. Germline lookup yields CDR1 KGHDR and CDR2 SFDVKD. Trimming shortened V by 5 bases and J by 7 bases, and 17 bases separated the two germline ends.

Of note for this clone: The same CDR3 can be traced to other DNA sequences in this sample. This chain uses TRBV27 with TRBJ2-3; TRBD2 matches 7 bases. This CDR3 is 14 amino acids long. Germline CDR1 and CDR2: MNHEY and SMNVEV (reference sequence). V shed 6 bases, J shed 0 bases, and the junction held 3 bases outside the gene matches. CDR3 in DNA: TGTGCCAGCAGCCCCGGGGGGAGCACAGATACGCAGTATTTT. Protein: CASSPGGSTDTQYF.

The rearrangement joins TRBV18 to TRBJ1-5; a weak D match, TRBD1 (6 bases). V was trimmed by 5 bases and J by 0 bases, leaving 11 bases between them. CDR1 is KGHSH and CDR2 is LQKENI in the germline V gene. The CDR3 contains 15 residues. The CDR3 sequence: CASSRTDNSNQPQHF. The CDR3 coding sequence is TGTGCCAGCTCAAGGACAGACAATAGCAATCAGCCCCAGCATTTT.

The CDR3 sequence is CASSQGLAGSSYNEQFF. CDR3 DNA sequence: TGCGCCAGCAGCCAGGGACTAGCGGGGAGCTCCTACAATGAGCAGTTCTTC. The J gene is TRBJ2-1, the V gene TRBV4-1; 13 bases are shared with TRBD2. After removal of 3 bases from V and 0 bases from J, the junction contained 2 bases not matched to a gene. The CDR3 loop spans 17 amino acids. Germline assignment: CDR1 MGHRA and CDR2 YSYEKL.

This sequence joins TRBV19 and TRBJ1-4; D possibly corresponds to TRBD1 (5 bases). Germline CDR1 and CDR2: LNHDA and SQIVND (reference sequence). The CDR3 loop spans 14 amino acids. V gave up 2 bases and J gave up 5 bases, with 9 bases separating them. The CDR3: CASSIQGSNEKLFF. The CDR3 DNA sequence: TGTGCCAGTAGTATACAGGGTAGCAATGAAAAACTGTTTTTT.

V is TRBV27 and J is TRBJ1-5, with TRBD1 as a possible D gene (5 bases). Germline V gene data show CDR1 as MNHEY and CDR2 as SMNVEV (reference sequence). The CDR3 has 13 residues. The V end was cut by 3 bases, the J end by 6 bases, with 9 bases between. The CDR3 region is CASSFQGGQPQHF. As DNA, the CDR3 is TGTGCCAGCAGTTTTCAGGGAGGTCAGCCCCAGCATTTT.

This clone was seen a single time. This sequence joins TRBV28 and TRBJ1-5; 8 bases are shared with TRBD1. Looked up from germline, CDR1 is MDHEN and CDR2 is SYDVKM. V trimming: 4 bases; J trimming: 4 bases; junction bases outside the gene matches: 3. The CDR3 runs 14 residues. This CDR3 reads CASSSRGRNQPQHF. The CDR3 DNA sequence: TGTGCCAGCAGTTCCAGGGGGCGTAATCAGCCCCAGCATTTT. Filled out from reference TRBV28 and TRBJ1-5, the complete variable domain reads DVKVTQSSRYLVKRTGEKVFLECVQDMDHENMFWYRQDPGLGLRLIYFSYDVKMKEKGDIPEGYSVSREKKERFSLILESASTNQTSMYLCASSSRGRNQPQHFGDGTRLSIL.

The chain couples TRBV29-1 to TRBJ1-1; D remains ambiguous. Trimming removed 4 bases from V and 7 bases from J, with 10 bases in between. The V gene's germline CDR1 is SQVTM and CDR2 ANQGSEA. The length of the CDR3 is 11 residues. The CDR3 loop reads CSVVRLFEAFF. DNA of the CDR3: TGCAGCGTTGTTAGGCTGTTTGAAGCTTTCTTT.

The J gene is TRBJ2-5, the V gene TRBV18, with D perhaps matching TRBD1 (6 bases). The CDR3 totals 13 residues. V lost 2 bases and J 5 bases, leaving 9 bases between the germline ends. The germline V gene has CDR1 KGHSH and CDR2 LQKENI. The CDR3 loop is CASSPTGSETQYF. CDR3 coding DNA: TGTGCCAGCTCACCAACAGGGTCCGAGACCCAGTACTTC. The full variable domain, its missing parts supplied by reference TRBV18 and TRBJ2-5, is NAGVMQNPRHLVRRRGQEARLRCSPMKGHSHVYWYRQLPEEGLKFMVYLQKENIIDESGMPKERFSAEFPKEGPSILRIQQVVRGDSAAYFCASSPTGSETQYFGPGTRLLVL.

V gene TRBV11-2 combines with J gene TRBJ2-5, with a tentative D call TRBD1 (6 bases). Looked up from germline, CDR1 is SGHAT and CDR2 is FQNNGV. CDR3 length: 16 amino acids. The V and J ends lost 6 bases and 2 bases respectively, with 19 bases between them. CDR3 coding DNA: TGTGCCAGCAGGAAGGGAACCGGGACAATACAAGAGACCCAGTACTTC. This codes for CASRKGTGTIQETQYF.

The chain joins TRBV18 to TRBJ1-5; no firm D call. Per germline, CDR1 KGHSH and CDR2 LQKENI. The CDR3 is made up of 14 amino acids. The ends were cut back, 0 bases at V and 7 bases at J, with 10 bases in the middle. The CDR3 DNA sequence: TGTGCCAGCTCACCACCGGGGAGCTACCAGCCCCAGCATTTT. This encodes CASSPPGSYQPQHF.

The chain joins TRBV10-3 to TRBJ2-7; D assignment may be TRBD1 or TRBD2 (5 bases each). CDR1 is ENHRY and CDR2 is SYGVKD in the germline V gene. V shed 3 bases and J shed 0 bases, with 9 bases lying between them. The CDR3 runs 14 residues. The CDR3 loop reads CAISERDGSYEQYF. The CDR3 DNA sequence: TGTGCCATCAGTGAAAGGGACGGCTCCTACGAGCAGTACTTC.

V is TRBV5-5 and J is TRBJ1-5, with 8 bases fitting TRBD1. After removal of 0 bases from V and 4 bases from J, the junction contained 3 bases not matched to a gene. Germline CDR1 reads SGHKS; CDR2 reads YYEKEE (reference sequence). This CDR3 is built from 15 residues. The CDR3 spells CASSLAGQENQPQHF. The CDR3 DNA is TGTGCCAGCAGCTTGGCGGGACAGGAAAATCAGCCCCAGCATTTT.

The chain combines TRBV7-8 with TRBJ2-1, with D tentatively TRBD1 (6 bases). CDR1 SGHVS and CDR2 FQNEAQ come from the germline V gene. The CDR3 loop spans 16 amino acids. The V gene lost 5 bases and the J gene lost 4 bases, with 18 bases spanning the gap. Here the CDR3 reads CASSREGWTAYNEQFF. DNA of the CDR3: TGTGCCAGCAGCCGTGAGGGTTGGACAGCATACAATGAGCAGTTCTTC.

V is TRBV27 and J is TRBJ1-6; the match to TRBD1 covers 7 bases. V trimming: 6 bases; J trimming: 3 bases; junction bases outside the gene matches: 8. Germline V gives CDR1 MNHEY, CDR2 SMNVEV (reference sequence). This CDR3 is 16 amino acids long. As DNA, the CDR3 is TGTGCCAGCAGATGGTCCGGGACAGACTATAATTCACCCCTCCACTTT. As protein: CASRWSGTDYNSPLHF.

With regard to this clone: A read error may produce the germline difference seen at one junction end. The genes are TRBV6-1 and TRBJ1-3; D uncertain. The CDR3 is 16 amino acids. Germline V gene sequence: CDR1 MNHNS, CDR2 SASEGT. The CDR3 coding sequence is TGTGCCAGCAGCGAAGAGAGGGCCCCATCTGGAAACACCATATATTTT. Its protein product is CASSEERAPSGNTIYF.